A selection of T cell receptor beta chains follows, all from one sample in a study of shared clonotypes between healthy human individuals. The repertoire was sequenced with immunoSEQ multiplex PCR; TCRdb's copy has only in-frame clones and lacks some. The data hold 1,500,000 or so clones, with around 97% observed a single time. Sample: naive CD4+ T cells sorted from blood. All receptors derive from a man aged 25-45 years in good health. CDR3s include the opening cysteine and the closing phenylalanine or tryptophan. The D gene is left open where the match is weak. Some rows mark clone size as missing; the rest say once, few, many or name a class of expanded clone.

CDR3 protein: CASSFSGVSSYEQYF
CDR3 DNA: TGTGCCAGCAGTTTTTCGGGAGTTAGCTCCTACGAGCAGTACTTC
D gene: -
V gene: TRBV27
clone size: -
J gene: TRBJ2-7

CDR3 protein: CASSTLRGGGETQYF
CDR3 DNA: TGTGCCAGTAGTACCCTTAGAGGGGGAGGAGAGACCCAGTACTTC
D gene: -
V gene: TRBV19
clone size: -
J gene: TRBJ2-5

CDR3 protein: CASSLHPIPLTERYEQYF
CDR3 DNA: TGTGCCAGCAGTTTACACCCAATCCCTCTGACGGAGAGGTACGAGCAGTACTTC
D gene: -
V gene: TRBV27
clone size: -
J gene: TRBJ2-7

CDR3 protein: CASSSRLAGVETQYF
CDR3 DNA: TGCGCCAGCAGCTCACGACTAGCGGGAGTAGAGACCCAGTACTTC
D gene: TRBD2
V gene: TRBV5-1
clone size: -
J gene: TRBJ2-5

CDR3 protein: CASSNYRDRVPHEQYF
CDR3 DNA: TGTGCCAGCAGCAATTACCGGGACAGGGTCCCCCACGAGCAGTACTTC
D gene: TRBD1
V gene: TRBV28
clone size: -
J gene: TRBJ2-7

CDR3 protein: CASSFQGEPYEQYF
CDR3 DNA: TGCGCCAGCAGCTTCCAGGGAGAACCCTACGAGCAGTACTTC
D gene: -
V gene: TRBV5-1
clone size: once
J gene: TRBJ2-7

CDR3 protein: CASSPGRLAYEQYF
CDR3 DNA: TGCGCCAGCAGCCCGGGACGGCTAGCCTACGAGCAGTACTTC
D gene: -
V gene: TRBV5-1
clone size: few
J gene: TRBJ2-7

CDR3 protein: CASSILVSQNTEAFF
CDR3 DNA: TGTGCCAGTAGTATTTTGGTCAGCCAGAACACTGAAGCTTTCTTT
D gene: -
V gene: TRBV19
clone size: -
J gene: TRBJ1-1

CDR3 protein: CASSFGGANEKLFF
CDR3 DNA: TGCGCCAGCAGCTTCGGGGGAGCTAATGAAAAACTGTTTTTT
D gene: -
V gene: TRBV5-1
clone size: -
J gene: TRBJ1-4

CDR3 protein: CASSSGLAGVGTDTQYF
CDR3 DNA: TGCGCCAGCAGCTCGGGACTAGCGGGTGTGGGCACAGATACGCAGTATTTT
D gene: TRBD2
V gene: TRBV5-1
clone size: -
J gene: TRBJ2-3

CDR3 protein: CASSELGRGGAYNEQFF
CDR3 DNA: TGTGCCAGCAGTGAATTAGGTCGAGGAGGCGCCTACAATGAGCAGTTCTTC
D gene: -
V gene: TRBV25-1
clone size: -
J gene: TRBJ2-1

CDR3 protein: CASSSRKGTALTSTDTQYF
CDR3 DNA: TGTGCCAGCAGTAGCCGGAAAGGGACAGCGCTTACTAGCACAGATACGCAGTATTTT
D gene: TRBD1
V gene: TRBV27
clone size: -
J gene: TRBJ2-3

CDR3 protein: CASSPPRGSYNEQFF
CDR3 DNA: TGTGCCAGCTCACCACCTCGCGGGAGCTACAATGAGCAGTTCTTC
D gene: TRBD2
V gene: TRBV18
clone size: -
J gene: TRBJ2-1

CDR3 protein: CASSLEDRSYTF
CDR3 DNA: TGTGCCAGCAGCTTAGAGGACAGGAGTTACACCTTC
D gene: TRBD1
V gene: TRBV7-9
clone size: -
J gene: TRBJ1-2

CDR3 protein: CASSPVTSGQETQYF
CDR3 DNA: TGTGCCAGCTCACCTGTCACTAGCGGGCAAGAGACCCAGTACTTC
D gene: TRBD2
V gene: TRBV18
clone size: -
J gene: TRBJ2-5

CDR3 protein: CASSQDLVGSGAGKLFF
CDR3 DNA: TGTGCCAGCAGCCAAGATCTCGTAGGTTCAGGGGCTGGAAAACTGTTTTTT
D gene: -
V gene: TRBV14
clone size: -
J gene: TRBJ1-4

CDR3 protein: CASSKPGRLSTDTQYF
CDR3 DNA: TGTGCCAGCAGTAAACCTGGGCGGCTTAGCACAGATACGCAGTATTTT
D gene: -
V gene: TRBV28
clone size: -
J gene: TRBJ2-3

CDR3 protein: CASSWTSGSVGGEQFF
CDR3 DNA: TGTGCCAGCAGCTGGACTAGCGGGAGTGTGGGGGGTGAGCAGTTCTTC
D gene: TRBD2
V gene: TRBV4-2
clone size: -
J gene: TRBJ2-1

CDR3 protein: CASSESTASEEETQYF
CDR3 DNA: TGCGCCAGCAGTGAGTCGACCGCTAGCGAAGAAGAGACCCAGTACTTC
D gene: -
V gene: TRBV10-1
clone size: -
J gene: TRBJ2-5

CDR3 protein: CASSRDRSYGYTF
CDR3 DNA: TGTGCCAGTAGTCGGGACAGGTCTTATGGCTACACCTTC
D gene: TRBD1
V gene: TRBV19
clone size: -
J gene: TRBJ1-2

CDR3 protein: CSVTGQGFEKLFF
CDR3 DNA: TGCAGCGTGACGGGACAGGGGTTTGAAAAACTGTTTTTT
D gene: TRBD1
V gene: TRBV29-1
clone size: -
J gene: TRBJ1-4

CDR3 protein: CASSLQAATLYEQYF
CDR3 DNA: TGTGCCAGCAGCTTGCAAGCGGCGACCCTTTACGAGCAGTACTTC
D gene: -
V gene: TRBV7-2
clone size: -
J gene: TRBJ2-7

CDR3 protein: CASSNVGGAPSYNEQFF
CDR3 DNA: TGTGCCAGCAGCAACGTTGGCGGAGCCCCCTCCTACAATGAGCAGTTCTTC
D gene: -
V gene: TRBV7-9
clone size: once
J gene: TRBJ2-1

CDR3 protein: CSVGGPGTVYGYTF
CDR3 DNA: TGCAGCGTTGGCGGGCCCGGGACGGTCTATGGCTACACCTTC
D gene: -
V gene: TRBV29-1
clone size: -
J gene: TRBJ1-2

CDR3 protein: CASSLLGQGLRQYF
CDR3 DNA: TGTGCCAGCAGTTTATTGGGACAGGGTCTGCGGCAGTACTTC
D gene: TRBD1
V gene: TRBV28
clone size: -
J gene: TRBJ2-7

CDR3 protein: CASSLAELADHKNIQYF
CDR3 DNA: TGTGCCAGCAGCTTAGCCGAACTAGCGGACCATAAAAACATTCAGTACTTC
D gene: TRBD2
V gene: TRBV11-2
clone size: -
J gene: TRBJ2-4

CDR3 protein: CSVEDTGSRGYTF
CDR3 DNA: TGCAGCGTTGAAGATACAGGCTCGAGGGGCTACACCTTC
D gene: -
V gene: TRBV29-1
clone size: -
J gene: TRBJ1-2

CDR3 protein: CASSERAADQPQHF
CDR3 DNA: TGTGCCAGCAGTGAAAGGGCAGCTGATCAGCCCCAGCATTTT
D gene: -
V gene: TRBV2
clone size: -
J gene: TRBJ1-5

CDR3 protein: CATRPGGGSYEQYF
CDR3 DNA: TGTGCCACCAGACCCGGGGGGGGCTCCTACGAGCAGTACTTC
D gene: TRBD2
V gene: TRBV15
clone size: -
J gene: TRBJ2-7

CDR3 protein: CASSARDYTDTQYF
CDR3 DNA: TGTGCCAGCAGCGCCAGGGATTACACAGATACGCAGTATTTT
D gene: -
V gene: TRBV9
clone size: -
J gene: TRBJ2-3

CDR3 protein: CASSRQARGEAFF
CDR3 DNA: TGTGCCAGCAGTCGACAGGCACGCGGGGAAGCTTTCTTT
D gene: -
V gene: TRBV6-5
clone size: -
J gene: TRBJ1-1

CDR3 protein: CASSYELAVYEQYF
CDR3 DNA: TGTGCCAGCAGTTACGAACTAGCGGTTTACGAGCAGTACTTC
D gene: TRBD2
V gene: TRBV6-6
clone size: -
J gene: TRBJ2-7

CDR3 protein: CASSPGLYNEQFF
CDR3 DNA: TGTGCCAGCTCACCGGGCCTATACAATGAGCAGTTCTTC
D gene: -
V gene: TRBV18
clone size: -
J gene: TRBJ2-1

CDR3 protein: CASSLSPGRVFYGYTF
CDR3 DNA: TGTGCCAGCAGTTTATCACCGGGACGTGTATTCTATGGCTACACCTTC
D gene: -
V gene: TRBV28
clone size: once
J gene: TRBJ1-2

CDR3 protein: CASSLVVAGDIPYEQYF
CDR3 DNA: TGCGCCAGCAGCTTGGTGGTAGCGGGAGATATACCCTACGAGCAGTACTTC
D gene: TRBD2
V gene: TRBV5-1
clone size: -
J gene: TRBJ2-7

CDR3 protein: CASSRTRNTIYF
CDR3 DNA: TGTGCCAGTAGTCGCACCCGAAACACCATATATTTT
D gene: -
V gene: TRBV19
clone size: -
J gene: TRBJ1-3

CDR3 protein: CASSESLGFLETQYF
CDR3 DNA: TGTGCCAGCAGTGAAAGTTTGGGTTTTCTCGAGACCCAGTACTTC
D gene: -
V gene: TRBV2
clone size: once
J gene: TRBJ2-5

CDR3 protein: CATSKGLLYGYTF
CDR3 DNA: TGTGCCACCAGCAAAGGACTTCTCTATGGCTACACCTTC
D gene: -
V gene: TRBV15
clone size: -
J gene: TRBJ1-2

CDR3 protein: CASRPGTSGSRYTGELFF
CDR3 DNA: TGTGCCAGCAGACCCGGGACTAGCGGGAGTAGATACACCGGGGAGCTGTTTTTT
D gene: TRBD2
V gene: TRBV5-4
clone size: once
J gene: TRBJ2-2

CDR3 protein: CASSLAGNVYEQYF
CDR3 DNA: TGTGCCAGCAGCTTAGCCGGAAATGTCTACGAGCAGTACTTC
D gene: -
V gene: TRBV7-9
clone size: -
J gene: TRBJ2-7

CDR3 protein: CASSQDRERFSSYNEQFF
CDR3 DNA: TGTGCCAGCAGCCAAGATAGGGAGCGGTTTAGCTCCTACAATGAGCAGTTCTTC
D gene: -
V gene: TRBV14
clone size: -
J gene: TRBJ2-1

CDR3 protein: CASSQENGELFF
CDR3 DNA: TGTGCCAGCAGCCAAGAGAACGGGGAGCTGTTTTTT
D gene: -
V gene: TRBV11-2
clone size: once
J gene: TRBJ2-2

CDR3 protein: CASSPERGSQYNEQFF
CDR3 DNA: TGCGCCAGCAGCCCCGAAAGGGGGTCGCAATACAATGAGCAGTTCTTC
D gene: -
V gene: TRBV5-1
clone size: -
J gene: TRBJ2-1

CDR3 protein: CASSRDRGGPEAFF
CDR3 DNA: TGTGCCAGCTCACGGGACAGGGGAGGACCTGAAGCTTTCTTT
D gene: TRBD1
V gene: TRBV18
clone size: -
J gene: TRBJ1-1

CDR3 protein: CASMLSTDTQYF
CDR3 DNA: TGTGCCAGCATGTTGAGCACAGATACGCAGTATTTT
D gene: -
V gene: TRBV28
clone size: -
J gene: TRBJ2-3

CDR3 protein: CASSLSYGYGYTF
CDR3 DNA: TGTGCCAGCAGTTTATCGTACGGCTATGGCTACACCTTC
D gene: -
V gene: TRBV27
clone size: -
J gene: TRBJ1-2

CDR3 protein: CASSYGGEAFF
CDR3 DNA: TGTGCCAGCAGTTACGGCGGTGAAGCTTTCTTT
D gene: -
V gene: TRBV6-5
clone size: -
J gene: TRBJ1-1

CDR3 protein: CASIHSDSLNTEAFF
CDR3 DNA: TGTGCCAGTATCCATTCGGACAGCCTGAACACTGAAGCTTTCTTT
D gene: -
V gene: TRBV19
clone size: -
J gene: TRBJ1-1

CDR3 protein: CASSVGGTEAFF
CDR3 DNA: TGTGCCAGCAGCGTAGGTGGGACTGAAGCTTTCTTT
D gene: -
V gene: TRBV9
clone size: -
J gene: TRBJ1-1

CDR3 protein: CASSDGRATEAFF
CDR3 DNA: TGTGCCAGCAGTGACGGTAGAGCCACTGAAGCTTTCTTT
D gene: -
V gene: TRBV6-4
clone size: -
J gene: TRBJ1-1

CDR3 protein: CASSLVGRETTDTQYF
CDR3 DNA: TGTGCCAGCAGCTTAGTCGGCCGGGAGACGACAGATACGCAGTATTTT
D gene: -
V gene: TRBV7-2
clone size: -
J gene: TRBJ2-3

CDR3 protein: CASSPGPNNEKLFF
CDR3 DNA: TGTGCCAGCTCACCGGGACCGAATAATGAAAAACTGTTTTTT
D gene: -
V gene: TRBV18
clone size: -
J gene: TRBJ1-4

CDR3 protein: CATSRDRLGSYNEQFF
CDR3 DNA: TGTGCCACCAGCAGAGATCGGCTAGGCTCCTACAATGAGCAGTTCTTC
D gene: -
V gene: TRBV15
clone size: -
J gene: TRBJ2-1

CDR3 protein: CASSSGTGSNTGELFF
CDR3 DNA: TGTGCCAGCAGCTCTGGGACAGGTTCGAACACCGGGGAGCTGTTTTTT
D gene: TRBD1
V gene: TRBV5-4
clone size: -
J gene: TRBJ2-2

CDR3 protein: CASSEAGYEQYF
CDR3 DNA: TGTGCCAGCAGTGAAGCCGGGTACGAGCAGTACTTC
D gene: -
V gene: TRBV2
clone size: -
J gene: TRBJ2-7

CDR3 protein: CSATESTDTQYF
CDR3 DNA: TGCAGCGCAACGGAGAGCACAGATACGCAGTATTTT
D gene: -
V gene: TRBV29-1
clone size: -
J gene: TRBJ2-3

CDR3 protein: CASSIITTGASGYGYTF
CDR3 DNA: TGTGCCAGTAGTATTATCACTACCGGGGCGTCAGGATATGGCTACACCTTC
D gene: -
V gene: TRBV19
clone size: -
J gene: TRBJ1-2